The next 22 T cell receptor beta chains were all read from a single sample in a study of T-cell memory formation after mild COVID-19. TCRdb reprocessed the 5' RACE reads via MiXCR and lists one record per CDR3 protein. The sample yields about 260,000 distinct CDR3 sequences, roughly 8% seen once. Sequencing was done on a sample of PBMCs or a T cell subset sorted from them (not recorded which). These receptors were collected from a man between 18 and 35 years old who had mild COVID-19 (a few samples of this study predate the infection). Cell type and time point are not known.

This chain connects TRBV5-1 to TRBJ1-4; no clear D gene. Trimming removed 7 bases at V and 7 bases at J, with 14 bases between. Germline CDR1 SGHRS, CDR2 YFSETQ. The CDR3 sequence is 13 residues long. The CDR3, as DNA: TGCGCCAGCTTCGGGCAGGAGGGTGAAAAACTGTTTTTT. As protein: CASFGQEGEKLFF. Using reference TRBV5-1 and TRBJ1-4 for the parts outside the CDR3, the full variable domain is KAGVTQTPRYLIKTRGQQVTLSCSPISGHRSVSWYQQTPGQGLQFLFEYFSETQRNKGNFPGRFSGRQFSNSRSEMNVSTLELGDSALYLCASFGQEGEKLFFGSGTQLSVL.

This clonotype was seen at least ten times. The rearrangement uses TRBV4-3 and TRBJ2-7; 8 nucleotides line up with TRBD1. Germline V gives CDR1 LGHNA, CDR2 YSLEER. The CDR3 contains 18 residues. The V segment lost 1 base and the J segment 0 bases; nucleotides outside the gene matches: 11. Here the CDR3 DNA reads TGCGCCAGCAGCCAAGTGGGGACAGGCACGGGAAACTCCTACGAGCAGTACTTC. The encoded protein is CASSQVGTGTGNSYEQYF.

This chain joins TRBV18 and TRBJ2-1; possible D gene TRBD1, 6 bases. Trimming shortened V by 2 bases and J by 9 bases, and 17 bases separated the two germline ends. Germline V gene data show CDR1 as KGHSH and CDR2 as LQKENI. The CDR3 spans 15 residues. CDR3 residues: CASSPVQGSQAEQFF. The CDR3 nucleotides are TGTGCCAGCTCACCAGTGCAGGGGAGTCAGGCTGAGCAGTTCTTC. Based on the CDR3 plus reference TRBV18 and TRBJ2-1, the full variable domain is NAGVMQNPRHLVRRRGQEARLRCSPMKGHSHVYWYRQLPEEGLKFMVYLQKENIIDESGMPKERFSAEFPKEGPSILRIQQVVRGDSAAYFCASSPVQGSQAEQFFGPGTRLTVL.

The chain links TRBV20-1 to TRBJ1-4; no clear D gene. CDR1 is DFQATT, CDR2 SNEGSKA, per germline (reference sequence). There are 15 residues in the CDR3. V gave up 4 bases and J gave up 7 bases, with 19 bases separating them. The DNA of the CDR3 is TGCAGTGCTAACCAGCGGAGGGTTGGCCTTGAAAAACTGTTTTTT. Protein product: CSANQRRVGLEKLFF.

In its sample, this clonotype was seen many times. The chain carries TRBV27 and TRBJ2-4; possible D gene TRBD2, 6 bases. The CDR3 has 14 amino acids. The V gene's germline CDR1 is MNHEY and CDR2 SMNVEV (reference sequence). V was clipped by 5 bases and J by 5 bases, with 13 bases between them. CDR3 sequence: CASSRGVWENIQYF. The CDR3 DNA reads as TGTGCCAGCAGTCGCGGGGTGTGGGAAAACATTCAGTACTTC.

This clonotype was counted a few times. This rearrangement joins TRBV5-4 to TRBJ1-1; D is unresolved. Trimming cost V 4 bases and J 7 bases, with 11 bases left between them. The V gene's germline CDR1 is SGHNT and CDR2 YYREEE (reference sequence). The CDR3 loop spans 12 amino acids. CDR3: CASSTAEIEAFF. The CDR3 bases are TGTGCCAGCAGCACGGCAGAGATTGAAGCTTTCTTT.

This sequence joins TRBV9 and TRBJ1-6; D unclear. The germline V and J ends were trimmed by 4 bases and 0 bases, with 8 bases remaining between them. Germline CDR1 and CDR2: SGDLS and YYNGEE. This CDR3 region has 15 residues. CDR3 nucleotides: TGTGCCAGCAGCACCGGTGACTCCTATAATTCACCCCTCCACTTT. Its protein is CASSTGDSYNSPLHF.

The sample holds a few counts of this clonotype. The chain recombines TRBV5-1 with TRBJ2-1, with D perhaps being TRBD1 or TRBD2 (5 bases each). Per germline, CDR1 SGHRS and CDR2 YFSETQ. V lost 4 bases to trimming and J lost 0 bases, with 17 bases between them. CDR3 length equals 17 residues. CDR3 sequence reads: CASSPTPGTISYNEQFF. CDR3 DNA sequence: TGCGCCAGCAGCCCAACCCCCGGGACCATCTCCTACAATGAGCAGTTCTTC.

This clonotype was counted only a few times. This rearrangement joins TRBV6-6 to TRBJ1-5; the D gene is possibly TRBD1 (5 bases). The CDR3 length is 15 residues. CDR1 MNHNY and CDR2 SVGAGI come from the germline V gene (reference sequence). V was cut by 6 bases and J by 6 bases, with 18 bases left in between. CDR3 loop: CASSPVSVGGQPQHF. In DNA, the CDR3 is TGTGCCAGCAGCCCAGTTTCGGTTGGGGGTCAGCCCCAGCATTTT.

This clonotype was recorded at least ten times. The chain has TRBV5-6 and TRBJ2-7; no clear D. V was trimmed by 4 bases and J by 5 bases, leaving 19 bases between them. The CDR3 is 15 residues long. Germline assignment: CDR1 SGHDT and CDR2 YYEEEE. The CDR3 spells CASSTPSRSVHEQYV. The CDR3 coding sequence is TGTGCCAGCAGCACACCGTCACGGTCTGTCCACGAGCAGTACGTC.

Only a few counts were recorded for this clonotype. The chain is built from TRBV7-2 and TRBJ1-1; D uncertain. CDR3 length equals 17 residues. Trimming shortened V by 2 bases and J by 0 bases, and 16 bases separated the two germline ends. In germline, CDR1 is SGHTA, CDR2 FQGNSA. The CDR3 loop reads CASSLTGFGSVNTEAFF. In nucleotides, the CDR3 is TGTGCCAGCAGCTTAACCGGTTTTGGCAGCGTGAACACTGAAGCTTTCTTT.

This clonotype has a count of ten or more. The V gene is TRBV12-3 or TRBV12-4, the J gene TRBJ2-3; D remains unclear. The CDR3 runs to 14 residues. V shed 1 base and J shed 2 bases, with 7 bases lying between them. Here the CDR3 reads CASSLGYDTDTQYF. CDR3 nucleotides: TGTGCCAGCAGTTTAGGATATGACACAGATACGCAGTATTTT.

V gene TRBV12-3 or TRBV12-4 combines with J gene TRBJ1-2; unclear D gene. The CDR3 loop spans 13 amino acids. Trimming removed 3 bases at V and 4 bases at J, with 9 bases between. The CDR3 sequence: CASSFLEGYGYTF. The CDR3 bases are TGTGCCAGCAGTTTTTTGGAGGGCTATGGCTACACCTTC.

This clonotype was counted many times. The chain links TRBV5-1 to TRBJ2-3; 10 bases fit TRBD2. Trimming cost V 10 bases and J 3 bases; bases outside gene matches: 8. The CDR3 consists of 14 residues. Germline CDR1 and CDR2: SGHRS and YFSETQ. This CDR3 reads CASTPGLATDTQYF. CDR3 nucleotide sequence: TGCGCCTCCACTCCGGGACTAGCGACAGATACGCAGTATTTT.

This clonotype was seen many times. The chain combines TRBV3-1 with TRBJ2-2, with D perhaps matching TRBD2 (5 bases). The CDR3 covers 16 residues. Germline CDR1 and CDR2: LGHDT and YNNKEL (reference sequence). Trimming stripped 4 bases from V and 4 bases from J, with 16 bases between. The CDR3 coding sequence is TGTGCCAGCAGCCGATCGCGAGGAGGTGGCACCGGGGAGCTGTTTTTT. Translating it yields CASSRSRGGGTGELFF.

The chain recombines TRBV11-2 with TRBJ2-7; TRBD1 aligns across 8 bases. Germline CDR1 SGHAT, CDR2 FQNNGV. The V and J ends lost 2 bases and 5 bases, in that order; junction bases with no gene match: 2. The CDR3 length is 13 residues. The CDR3 here is CASSLRTGNEQYV. The CDR3 region has the DNA TGTGCCAGCAGCTTACGGACAGGGAACGAGCAGTACGTC.

This clonotype was seen repeatedly, ten times or more. This chain uses TRBV6-5 with TRBJ2-3; D remains unclear. This CDR3 is built from 13 residues. With 6 bases removed from V and 5 bases from J, the gap between germline ends came to 12 bases. Looked up from germline, CDR1 is MNHEY and CDR2 is SVGAGI. The CDR3 DNA follows: TGTGCCAGCAGCTCGCGTGTCGTAGATACGCAGTATTTT. This codes for CASSSRVVDTQYF.

This clonotype was seen more than once but under ten times. The chain carries TRBV20-1 and TRBJ2-7, with D unclear. The CDR3 is made up of 13 amino acids. Germline CDR1 reads DFQATT; CDR2 reads SNEGSKA (reference sequence). V lost 1 base to trimming and J lost 0 bases, with 7 bases between them. The CDR3 coding sequence is TGCAGTGCTAGAGCCCGGAGCTCCTACGAGCAGTACGTC. This sequence encodes CSARARSSYEQYV.

This clonotype was recorded once. CDR3 DNA: TGTGCCAGCAGCTTAGGGGGGACTAGGGCCAATGAGCAGTTCTTC. Residues: CASSLGGTRANEQFF. The rearrangement uses TRBV7-3 and TRBJ2-1; TRBD2 matches at 8 bases. V trimming: 2 bases; J trimming: 6 bases; junction bases outside the gene matches: 6. Germline V gene data show CDR1 as SGHTA and CDR2 as FQGTGA. CDR3 length: 15 residues.

The gene calls are TRBV20-1 and TRBJ1-2; tentatively, D is TRBD1 (5 bases). CDR1 is DFQATT and CDR2 is SNEGSKA in the germline V gene (reference sequence). The CDR3 is 13 amino acids. Trimming cost V 4 bases and J 2 bases, with 11 bases left between them. For the CDR3, the DNA is TGCAGTGCTACGGGAGGGGACAACTATGGCTACACCTTC. Its translation is CSATGGDNYGYTF.

This clonotype showed up just a few times. This chain joins TRBV2 and TRBJ2-1; D possibly corresponds to TRBD1 (6 bases). This CDR3 has 11 amino acids. V was pared by 10 bases and J by 10 bases, with 14 bases between. CDR1 is SNHLY and CDR2 is FYNNEI in the germline V gene. The CDR3 DNA is TGTGCCATCTACAGGGTTGGCGAGCAGTTCTTC. Protein product: CAIYRVGEQFF.

This clonotype has at least ten counts. This CDR3 reads CASRRGDPVVNEQFF. The DNA of the CDR3 is TGTGCCAGCAGACGTGGGGACCCGGTGGTAAATGAGCAGTTCTTC. The chain is built from TRBV2 and TRBJ2-1, with D perhaps being TRBD1 or TRBD2 (5 bases each). The CDR3 runs to 15 residues. Looked up from germline, CDR1 is SNHLY and CDR2 is FYNNEI. V lost 6 bases, J lost 7 bases, and 19 bases lay in between.